This T cell receptor beta chain was sequenced in a study of vaccination effects on CD4 cells after COVID-19. Study-level results: Among infection- and vaccine-induced clones, marked clonal contraction occurred late after vaccination.

This table comes from immunoSEQ multiplex PCR, and its TCRdb copy is limited to in-frame clones, with some not included. The sample yields more than 11,000 clones, over 60% seen once. As to this clone: Its cognate antigen is unknown.

Antigen-specific CD4+ T cell clonotypes were called by their expansion after viral peptide-pool culture in ViraFEST. The culture ran for approximately nine days before CD4+ T cells were isolated. Two doses of either BNT162b2 or mRNA-1273 were given to each participant. People in the vaccine group had not been infected with SARS-CoV-2 before, and their nucleocapsid antibodies were negative. In the cultures, half the medium was exchanged for IL-2 medium on days 3 and 7. Trimming stripped 2 bases from V and 8 bases from J, with 15 bases between. CDR1 and CDR2 (germline): MNHNS, SASEGT. This CDR3 is built from 14 residues.

The sequencing here drew on CD4+ T cells from PBMCs cultured with SARS-CoV-2 spike peptides, taken after COVID-19 vaccination. The chain uses TRBV6-1 and TRBJ1-2, with a weak D call TRBD1 (5 bases). This receptor was taken from a human donor who received a COVID-19 vaccine. This CDR3 reads CASSERVRGVGYTF. The CDR3 DNA reads as TGTGCCAGCAGTGAAAGGGTCAGAGGGGTAGGCTACACCTTC.